The T cell receptor (beta chain) described here comes from a study of long-term antiretroviral therapy in people with HIV. A v3.0 immunoSEQ assay was performed at survey level. The method was immunoSEQ multiplex PCR; TCRdb's version includes in-frame clones alone and lacks a portion of them. The sample records fewer than 45,000 clones, about 95% being singletons. The CDR3 spans 13 residues. V dropped 9 bases and J dropped 5; count of bases not matched to a gene: 9. Germline V gives CDR1 SNHLY, CDR2 FYNNEI. PBMC samples from each donor numbered at least one pre-ART and at least two post-ART. Sequencing used unsorted PBMCs, obtained 3.7 years after starting antiretroviral therapy. The chain couples TRBV2 to TRBJ2-5, with 7 nucleotides matching TRBD1. This TCR derives from a woman aged 50 to 65 with HIV. The CDR3 spells CASHGRGSETQYF. As DNA, the CDR3 is TGTGCCAGTCACGGCAGGGGGTCGGAGACCCAGTACTTC.